This T cell receptor beta chain was captured by sequencing in a study of blood T cell repertoires in COVID-19. Trimming left V 3 bases short and J 0 bases short, with 6 bases between. There are 13 residues in the CDR3. CDR1 is DFQATT, CDR2 SNEGSKA, per germline (reference sequence). TCRdb keeps only in-frame clones here, not all; method: immunoSEQ multiplex PCR. The sample holds about 110,000 clones, around 84% seen once. The TCR sequence derives from a woman older than 75 with active or convalescent COVID-19. This sequence joins TRBV20-1 and TRBJ1-5; no clear D gene. Sequenced material: peripheral blood. CDR3: CSASLNSNQPQHF. The CDR3 bases are TGCAGTGCTAGTTTAAATAGCAATCAGCCCCAGCATTTT.